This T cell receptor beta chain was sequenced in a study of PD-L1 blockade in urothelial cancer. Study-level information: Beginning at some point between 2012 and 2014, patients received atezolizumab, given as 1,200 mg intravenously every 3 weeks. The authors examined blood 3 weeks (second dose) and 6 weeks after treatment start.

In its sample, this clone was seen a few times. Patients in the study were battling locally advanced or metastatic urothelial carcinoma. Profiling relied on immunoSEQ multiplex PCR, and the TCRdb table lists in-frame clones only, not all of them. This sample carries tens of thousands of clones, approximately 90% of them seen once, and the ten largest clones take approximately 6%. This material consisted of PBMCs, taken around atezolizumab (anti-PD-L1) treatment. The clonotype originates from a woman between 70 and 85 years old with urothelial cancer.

The CDR3 DNA sequence: TGTGCCAGCTCACCACAATCCACAGCTGAAGCTTTCTTT. Translating it yields CASSPQSTAEAFF. The chain combines TRBV18 with TRBJ1-1, with D unclear. This CDR3 is built from 13 residues. Trimming pared 1 base from V and 6 bases from J, leaving 9 bases between. Germline V CDR1 and CDR2: KGHSH, LQKENI.